This T cell receptor beta chain was found in a study of blood T cells in healthy people across ages. A second 7 to 11 cycle PCR used barcoded and J-beta primers. TCRdb ran MiXCR on the 5' RACE reads and lists one entry per CDR3 protein. The data show about 1.5 million distinct CDR3 sequences, roughly 43% seen once. Study conclusions and caveats: Relative to aged donors, long-lived donors carried more naive CD4+ cells and displayed higher diversity. The donors' CMV status was not determined, possibly confounding changes in expanded clonotypes.

At least 5.5 micrograms of total RNA were extracted per sample. This clonotype was counted only a few times. Its antigen remains unknown. CDR1 is MNHNY and CDR2 is SVGAGI in the germline V gene (reference sequence). CDR3 length: 14 residues. V dropped 2 bases and J dropped 6 bases, with 12 bases sitting between them. The chain links TRBV6-6 to TRBJ2-3; D not certain. The sequence came from a woman aged 18-30 years in good health. Specimen: blood. Here the CDR3 reads CASSYRDPVDTQYF. The CDR3 DNA follows: TGTGCCAGCAGTTACAGAGACCCTGTGGATACGCAGTATTTT.